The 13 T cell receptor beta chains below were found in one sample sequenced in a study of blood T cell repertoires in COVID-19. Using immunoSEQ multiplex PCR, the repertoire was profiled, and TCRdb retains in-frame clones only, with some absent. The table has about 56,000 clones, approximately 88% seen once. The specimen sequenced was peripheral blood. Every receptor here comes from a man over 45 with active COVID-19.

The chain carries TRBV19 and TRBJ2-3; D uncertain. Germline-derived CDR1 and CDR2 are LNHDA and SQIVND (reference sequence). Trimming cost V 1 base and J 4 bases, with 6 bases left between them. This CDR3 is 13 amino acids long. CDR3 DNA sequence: TGTGCCAGTAGTATAGGGAGCCCAGATACGCAGTATTTT. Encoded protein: CASSIGSPDTQYF. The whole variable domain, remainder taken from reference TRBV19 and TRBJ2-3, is DGGITQSPKYLFRKEGQNVTLSCEQNLNHDAMYWYRQDPGQGLRLIYYSQIVNDFQKGDIAEGYSVSREKKESFPLTVTSAQKNPTAFYLCASSIGSPDTQYFGPGTRLTVL.

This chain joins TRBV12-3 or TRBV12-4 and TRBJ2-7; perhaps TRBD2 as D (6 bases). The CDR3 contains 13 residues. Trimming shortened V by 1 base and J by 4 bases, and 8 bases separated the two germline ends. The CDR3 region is CASSLGGRYEQYF. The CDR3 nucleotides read TGTGCCAGCAGTTTAGGGGGGAGGTACGAGCAGTACTTC.

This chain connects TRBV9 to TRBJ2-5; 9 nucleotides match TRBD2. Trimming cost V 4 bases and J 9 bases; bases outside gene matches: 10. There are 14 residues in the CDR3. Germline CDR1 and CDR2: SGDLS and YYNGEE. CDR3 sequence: CASSPPQRGASQYF. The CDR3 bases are TGTGCCAGCAGCCCCCCTCAGCGGGGGGCCTCCCAGTACTTC.

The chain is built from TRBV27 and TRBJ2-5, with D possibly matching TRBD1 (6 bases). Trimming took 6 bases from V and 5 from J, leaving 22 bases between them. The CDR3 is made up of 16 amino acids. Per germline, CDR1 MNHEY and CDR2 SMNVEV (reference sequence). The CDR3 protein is CASRPETGRGLETQYF. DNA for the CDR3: TGTGCCAGCAGACCGGAAACAGGGAGAGGGTTGGAGACCCAGTACTTC.

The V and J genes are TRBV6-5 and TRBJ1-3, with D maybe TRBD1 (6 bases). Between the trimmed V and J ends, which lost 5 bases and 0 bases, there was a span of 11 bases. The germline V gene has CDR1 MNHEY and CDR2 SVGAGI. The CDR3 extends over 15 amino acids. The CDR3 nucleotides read TGTGCCAGCAGTAGCACAGGGCTCTCTGGAAACACCATATATTTT. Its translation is CASSSTGLSGNTIYF.

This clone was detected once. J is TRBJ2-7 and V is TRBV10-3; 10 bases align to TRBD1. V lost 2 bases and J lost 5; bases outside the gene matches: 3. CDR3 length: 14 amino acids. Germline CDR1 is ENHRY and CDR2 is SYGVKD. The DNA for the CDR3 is TGTGCCATCAGTGAGCGGGGACAGGGGAACGAGCAGTACTTC. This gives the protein CAISERGQGNEQYF.

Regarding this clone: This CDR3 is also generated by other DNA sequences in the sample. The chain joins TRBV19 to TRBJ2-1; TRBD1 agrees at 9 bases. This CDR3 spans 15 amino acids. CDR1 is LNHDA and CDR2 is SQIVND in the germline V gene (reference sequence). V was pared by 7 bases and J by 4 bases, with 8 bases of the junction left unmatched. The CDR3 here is CASTPGGQGYNEQFF. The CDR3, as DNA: TGTGCCAGTACCCCTGGGGGACAGGGATACAATGAGCAGTTCTTC.

CDR3 in amino acids: CASSPGTNTGELFF. The CDR3 nucleotides read TGTGCCAGCAGTCCGGGGACGAACACCGGGGAGCTGTTTTTT. The chain couples TRBV4-2 to TRBJ2-2; a weak D match, TRBD2 (5 bases). The ends were cut back, 6 bases at V and 0 bases at J, with 8 bases in the middle. Germline values: CDR1 LGHNA, CDR2 YNFKEQ. This CDR3 is 14 amino acids long.

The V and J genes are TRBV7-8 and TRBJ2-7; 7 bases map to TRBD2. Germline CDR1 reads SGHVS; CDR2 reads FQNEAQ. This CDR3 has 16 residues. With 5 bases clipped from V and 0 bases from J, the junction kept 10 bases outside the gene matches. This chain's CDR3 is CASSRLGTKGSYEQYF. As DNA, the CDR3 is TGTGCCAGCAGCCGACTGGGGACTAAAGGCTCCTACGAGCAGTACTTC.

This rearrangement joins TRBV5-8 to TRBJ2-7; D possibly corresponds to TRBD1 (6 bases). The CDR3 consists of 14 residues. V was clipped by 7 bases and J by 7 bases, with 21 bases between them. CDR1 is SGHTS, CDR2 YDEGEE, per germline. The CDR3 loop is CASPRGSSLEEQYF. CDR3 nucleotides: TGTGCCAGCCCGAGGGGGTCGAGCCTCGAAGAGCAGTACTTC.

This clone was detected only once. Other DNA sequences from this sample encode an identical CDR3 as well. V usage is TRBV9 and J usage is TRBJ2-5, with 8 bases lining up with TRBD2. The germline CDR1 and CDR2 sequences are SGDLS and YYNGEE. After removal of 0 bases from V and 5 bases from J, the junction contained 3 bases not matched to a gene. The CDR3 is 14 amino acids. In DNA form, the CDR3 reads TGTGCCAGCAGCGTAGGCGGGGGGAGGGAGACCCAGTACTTC. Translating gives CASSVGGGRETQYF.

CDR3 sequence reads: CASRLAGDYNEQFF. The DNA for the CDR3 is TGTGCCAGCAGACTAGCGGGGGACTACAATGAGCAGTTCTTC. V is TRBV6-5 and J is TRBJ2-1, with 11 bases matching TRBD2. In germline, CDR1 is MNHEY, CDR2 SVGAGI. The CDR3 has 14 residues. The junction had 1 base not matched to a gene; V was cut back by 6 bases and J by 3 bases.

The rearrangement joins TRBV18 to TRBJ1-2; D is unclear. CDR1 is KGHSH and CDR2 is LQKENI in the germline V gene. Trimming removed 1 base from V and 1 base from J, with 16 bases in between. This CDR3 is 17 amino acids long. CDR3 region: CASSPRPRALFNYGYTF. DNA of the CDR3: TGTGCCAGCTCACCACGCCCGCGAGCCCTCTTTAACTATGGCTACACCTTC.